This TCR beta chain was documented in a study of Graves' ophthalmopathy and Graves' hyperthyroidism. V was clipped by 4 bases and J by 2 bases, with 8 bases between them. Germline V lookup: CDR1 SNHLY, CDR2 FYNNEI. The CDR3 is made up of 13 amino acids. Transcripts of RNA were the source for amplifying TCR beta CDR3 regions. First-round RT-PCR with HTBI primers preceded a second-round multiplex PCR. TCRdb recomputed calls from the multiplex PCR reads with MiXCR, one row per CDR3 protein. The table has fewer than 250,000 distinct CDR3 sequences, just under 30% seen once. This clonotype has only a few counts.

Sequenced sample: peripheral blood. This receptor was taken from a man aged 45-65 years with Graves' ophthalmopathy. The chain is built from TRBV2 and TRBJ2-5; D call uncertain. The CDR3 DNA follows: TGTGCCAGCAGTGGGTCAGAGCAAGAGACCCAGTACTTC. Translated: CASSGSEQETQYF.